This TCR beta chain appears in the sequencing data of a study of patients and donors after allogeneic stem cell transplantation. V was clipped by 4 bases and J by 7 bases, with 15 bases between them. This CDR3 has 15 residues. CDR1 and CDR2 (germline): SGHRS, YFSETQ. This clonotype was seen at least ten times. TCRdb reanalysed the RT-PCR reads using MiXCR and keeps one entry per CDR3 protein. This table has approximately 7,100 distinct CDR3 sequences, about 9.9% appearing once. V is TRBV5-1 and J is TRBJ1-6; D perhaps matches TRBD1 (5 bases). The receptor comes from a human donor who was either an allogeneic HSCT recipient or a stem cell or donor lymphocyte infusion donor (not recorded which). It is not recorded whose cells these are; they may come from a transplant donor. Sequenced: blood, either unsorted or a sorted T cell fraction (not recorded which). CDR3 residues: CASSGAGYQNSPLHF. CDR3 in DNA: TGCGCCAGCAGCGGGGCAGGGTATCAAAATTCACCCCTCCACTTT. Full variable domain (remainder filled in from reference TRBV5-1 and TRBJ1-6): KAGVTQTPRYLIKTRGQQVTLSCSPISGHRSVSWYQQTPGQGLQFLFEYFSETQRNKGNFPGRFSGRQFSNSRSEMNVSTLELGDSALYLCASSGAGYQNSPLHFGNGTRLTVT.